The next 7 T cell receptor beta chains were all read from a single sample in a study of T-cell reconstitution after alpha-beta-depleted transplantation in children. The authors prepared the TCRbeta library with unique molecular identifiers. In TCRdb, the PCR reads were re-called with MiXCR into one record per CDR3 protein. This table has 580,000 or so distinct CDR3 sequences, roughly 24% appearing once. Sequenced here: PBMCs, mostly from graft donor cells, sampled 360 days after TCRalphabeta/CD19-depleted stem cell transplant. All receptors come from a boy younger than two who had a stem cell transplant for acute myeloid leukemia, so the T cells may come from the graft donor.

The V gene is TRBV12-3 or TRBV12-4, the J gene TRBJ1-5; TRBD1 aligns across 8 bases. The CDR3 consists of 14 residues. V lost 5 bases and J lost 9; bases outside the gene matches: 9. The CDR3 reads CASSGDRTLGPQHF. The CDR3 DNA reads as TGTGCCAGCAGTGGGGACAGGACACTGGGGCCCCAGCATTTT.

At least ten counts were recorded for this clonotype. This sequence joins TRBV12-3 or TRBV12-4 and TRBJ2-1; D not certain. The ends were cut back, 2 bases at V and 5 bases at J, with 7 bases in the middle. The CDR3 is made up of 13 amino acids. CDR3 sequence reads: CASSLRSHNEQFF. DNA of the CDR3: TGTGCCAGCAGTTTACGGTCCCACAATGAGCAGTTCTTC.

The CDR3 reads CSALPDRDPTYNEQFF. CDR3 coding DNA: TGCAGTGCTTTGCCAGACCGGGACCCTACCTACAATGAGCAGTTCTTC. The chain links TRBV20-1 to TRBJ2-1; D is tentatively TRBD1 or TRBD2 (5 bases each). Trimming cost V 5 bases and J 2 bases, with 19 bases left between them. The length of the CDR3 is 16 residues. CDR1 is DFQATT and CDR2 is SNEGSKA in the germline V gene (reference sequence).

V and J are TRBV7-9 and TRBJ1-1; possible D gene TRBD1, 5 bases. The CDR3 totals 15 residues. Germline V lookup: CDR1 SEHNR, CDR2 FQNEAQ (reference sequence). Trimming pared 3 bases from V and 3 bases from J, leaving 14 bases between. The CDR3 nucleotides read TGTGCCAGCAGCTTGGGGGGATGGAGGTACACTGAAGCTTTCTTT. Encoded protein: CASSLGGWRYTEAFF.

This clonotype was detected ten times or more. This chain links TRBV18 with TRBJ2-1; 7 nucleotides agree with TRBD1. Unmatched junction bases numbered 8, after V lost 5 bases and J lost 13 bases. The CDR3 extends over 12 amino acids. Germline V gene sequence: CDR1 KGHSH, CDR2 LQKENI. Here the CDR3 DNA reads TGTGCCAGCTCATCGTCCGGGACAGATCAGTTCTTC. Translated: CASSSSGTDQFF.

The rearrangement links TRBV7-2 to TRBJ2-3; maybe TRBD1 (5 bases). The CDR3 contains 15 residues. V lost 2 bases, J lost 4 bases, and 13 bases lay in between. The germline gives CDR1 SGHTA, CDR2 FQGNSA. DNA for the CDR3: TGTGCCAGCAGCTTACCCAGTCTAGGGGCAGATACGCAGTATTTT. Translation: CASSLPSLGADTQYF.

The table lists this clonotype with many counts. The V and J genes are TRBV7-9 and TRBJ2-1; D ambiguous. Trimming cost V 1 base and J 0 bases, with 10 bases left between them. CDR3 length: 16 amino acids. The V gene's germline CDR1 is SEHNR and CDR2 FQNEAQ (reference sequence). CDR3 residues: CASSLGPALSYNEQFF. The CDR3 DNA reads TGTGCCAGCAGCTTAGGTCCGGCCCTCTCCTACAATGAGCAGTTCTTC.